This entry concerns a single TCR beta chain. The antigen this receptor binds is unknown. Libraries were made using the immunoSEQ multiplex PCR assay. For the multiplex PCR, a mixture combining 60 forward primers for TCR Vbeta segments and 13 reverse primers for TCR Jbeta segments was used. The CDR3 region of rearranged TCR beta genes was amplified from genomic DNA with a multiplex PCR assay. The Illumina HiSeq System was used to sequence the amplified TCR beta libraries as 87-base-pair reads. Regarding the original processing steps: A later analysis tallied around 87 million unique TCR beta chains across the approximately 670 repertoires, and roughly 11 million of those chains were shared by two or more donors. A nearest-neighbor algorithm error-corrected the raw reads and collapsed the reads into unique sequences, merging closely related sequences to remove PCR and sequencing errors. V, D and J gene segments were assigned by aligning CDR3 sequences to IMGT reference sequences. For a sequence to be retained, a match of at least six nucleotides was required to both a V gene segment and a J gene segment. Rearrangements were classified as productive when the CDR3 lacked stop codons and remained in frame with V and J, and all other rearrangements were classified as non-productive. CDR3 was defined by IMGT convention, running from the second conserved V-encoded cysteine to the conserved J-encoded phenylalanine. The earlier analysis of roughly 590 of the donors excluded any sequence lacking an unambiguous match to a single V gene segment. In an earlier analysis of several hundred of the donors, V segments were called functional above 56.7% productive rearrangements and were called segregating when the between-donor standard deviation exceeded 5%. A statistical classification framework was built for diagnosing cytomegalovirus status from the catalog of TCR beta chain sequences. A later analysis assigned V and J genes by comparing TCR nucleotide sequences with IMGT/GENE-DB human TR gene sequences. In a later analysis, CDR3 sequences and most-parsimonious VDJ recombination scenarios were assigned using the TCRdist pipeline. In a later analysis, each TCR beta chain was defined by its CDR3 amino acid sequence together with its V-gene family, and reads lacking a unique V-gene family were excluded. A later analysis removed 550 to 700 highly shared, low-generation-probability nucleotide sequences to deal with suspected cross-contamination and a sequencing artifact. In a later analysis, a clonal expansion index for each public chain was calculated from normalized within-repertoire ranks of inferred template counts. A later analysis computed generation probabilities with a VDJ recombination model fitted to out-of-frame rearrangements, and checked the results against IGoR. In a later analysis, hypergeometric tests were used to score TCR-TCR, TCR-HLA and TCR-CMV co-occurrence, with a repertoire-size bias correction applied to TCR pairs. A later analysis estimated false discovery rates by permuting HLA or CMV assignments 20 times. In a later analysis, co-occurring TCRs were grouped using DBSCAN, with TCRdist sequence similarity added in when clustering inside HLA-allele-positive subsets. Co-occurrence clustering excluded repertoires with fewer than 30,000 or more than 120,000 public chains, plus five with anomalous nucleotide sharing. This is the immuneACCESS table as TCRdb keeps it, with only in-frame sequences that have V and J called. A part of the clones is gone; compared with another copy, unresolved V genes explain less than half, and the rest is unexplained. That table is the source of V, J and clone size, and D and trimming were worked out from the DNA. The table for this sample records 45,000 to 50,000 clones. Of the sample, about a sixth is held by the ten largest clones.

The cohort comprised 710 or so healthy bone marrow donors. At the time of sampling, every cohort member was nominally healthy, though immune exposures that went unrecorded were likely present. The donor was CMV seronegative and belonged to the group of 320 or so seronegative cohort members. Every donor gave a peripheral blood sample, and the peripheral blood mononuclear cells from that sample were used for TCR beta sequencing. The Qiagen DNeasy Blood Extraction Kit was used to extract genomic DNA from the blood cell samples. The data belong to a study of cytomegalovirus exposure and HLA in healthy donors (dated by TCRdb to about 2017). Study-wide context: An earlier analysis of around 600 of the donors reported more than 250 Gb of sequence data and 117 million unique TCR beta sequences from 150 million to 200 million T cells. A later genetic analysis used genome-wide SNP genotypes for about 60% of the roughly 670 donors, treating that subset as a discovery cohort. Of the approximately 400 genotyped donors, 80% to 90% were placed in the genetic ancestry cluster associated with self-reported Caucasian donors. Donor age, sex, ethnicity and CMV serostatus were compiled together with the repertoire data. HLA typing included class I and class II loci at four-digit resolution. A later analysis re-examined previously published TCR beta repertoires from about 700 donors and added high-resolution HLA genotyping to investigate patterns of TCR occurrence. In the later analysis, no new phenotypic data were used to find candidate immune exposures; instead, reliance was placed on TCR beta sequences and their occurrence across donors. An early release covering around 630 HLA-typed donors comprised around 300 gigabases of sequencing data and about 90 million unique TCR sequences. The aim of the study was to test whether cataloging public T cell receptors could identify signatures of past pathogen exposure. To predict cytomegalovirus infection status, the study combined high-throughput TCR immunosequencing, statistical association of individual TCRs with disease status, and machine learning. Among around 400 genotyped donors of the cohort, an average of around 240,000 unique TCR beta nucleotide sequences was sequenced per donor, of which approximately 19% were non-productive. To decide whether each TCR beta V gene segment behaved as functional or pseudogenic, an earlier analysis of some 600 of the donors relied on high-throughput TCR beta sequencing. The number of typed donors differed by locus: about 629-630 for A, B, C, DRB1 and DQB1; 500 to 550 for DQA1; approximately 600 for DPA1; and roughly 490 for DPB1. Every repertoire in the discovery cohort had been generated on one and the same sequencing platform. The study used immunosequencing to profile the T cell repertoires of 600 to 850 subjects and linked those repertoires to cytomegalovirus serostatus. About five DR-DQ haplotypes were treated as single units for association and clustering because of strong linkage in the cohort. A separate validation cohort of over 95 different subjects was used in addition to the 666-subject first cohort.

CDR1 KGHSH and CDR2 LQKENI are derived from the germline V gene. Trimming takes 3 bases off V and 3 bases off J; junction bases not matched to a gene: 1. Measured from the cysteine to the phenylalanine, the CDR3 is 13 residues long. CDR3 DNA only is kept here, 39 bases in frame from base 1. Results and caveats for the whole study, not just this receptor: In a later analysis, around 15,000 TCR beta sequences were associated with specific HLA alleles at a false discovery rate of 0.05. The 87-base-pair reads could not distinguish some IMGT-functional V segments, including TRBV6-2 and TRBV6-3, so those segments were excluded. In a later analysis, TCR association rates were found to vary across HLA loci, with the most associated TCRs seen for DRB1 alleles and the fewest for HLA-C alleles. Compared with the roughly 700-donor mean, donors in an Asian-associated ancestry cluster had fewer N-insertions in productive TCRs, according to a later genetic analysis. Roughly uniform sequencing depth across donors was assumed in presence/absence analyses, although this assumption may not hold. When HLA alleles, especially DR and DQ, strongly co-occurred, attributing TCR associations to individual alleles was difficult. Only TCR beta chains were sequenced in this cohort, and the absence of alpha or paired-chain data limited detectable features. The classifier was reported to diagnose cytomegalovirus status with high specificity and sensitivity in both the original and validation cohorts. CMV serostatus was the only immune exposure information available for the cohort. A later analysis found that most CMV-associated TCR beta chains appeared HLA-restricted, with HLA associations seemingly driven largely by CMV exposure. Several of the top co-occurrence clusters appeared to be linked to parvovirus B19, influenza, CMV and Epstein-Barr virus, according to a later analysis. An earlier analysis of several hundred of the donors showed that most TCR beta V segments appeared in productive rearrangements either about 87% or about 30% of the time, which broadly matched IMGT annotations. Across donors, most TCR sequences were observed very rarely, whereas some public TCRs were present in many individuals. V-gene and J-gene trimming of TCR beta chains was associated with a missense DCLRE1C variant in a later genetic analysis, and the association was replicated in an independent cohort. It was suggested by the authors that the approach could potentially be generalized to other disease states and immunological phenotypes. In the study, approximately 150 TCR beta chains were listed as associated with cytomegalovirus. Three of the identified cytomegalovirus-associated TCR beta chains were confirmed in vitro to be specific for cytomegalovirus antigens. A cluster of highly shared sequence variants was judged likely to be a technical artifact of the sequencing pipeline. A further reported finding was that TCR beta sequences accurately predicted the HLA-A and HLA-B alleles for most subjects in the first cohort. In a later analysis, HLA-associated TCR beta chains were found to be more clonally expanded and to have lower generation probabilities than equally common non-associated chains. Because some donors lacked HLA typing at each locus, the association tests relied only on the typed subset. Correlated functional status among segregating V segments might reflect linkage disequilibrium, but an unknown experimental factor could not be ruled out. The earlier analysis of fewer than 750 of the donors excluded roughly 16 rarely observed V segments, including chromosome 9 orphons, because counts were too low.

The specimen was PBMCs. The chain was built from TRBV18 and TRBJ2-7; a stretch of 8 junction bases matches TRBD2. This receptor was obtained from a male donor in good health and CMV-seronegative. The DNA sequence is as follows: TGTGCCAGCTCACCCCGGGGGGGCTACGAGCAGTACTTC. It encodes CASSPRGGYEQYF.